The 15 T cell receptor beta chains presented below share a single source sample, sequenced in a study of blood T cell repertoires in COVID-19. Only in-frame clones appear in the TCRdb table, and some are missing; sequencing was by immunoSEQ multiplex PCR. The sample carries about 320,000 clones, roughly 90% recorded once. The sample taken for sequencing was PBMCs or T cells enriched from blood (not recorded which). These receptor sequences come from a man between 60 and 75 years old who had recovered from COVID-19.

V usage is TRBV15 and J usage is TRBJ2-5; D is unclear. V was clipped by 6 bases and J by 1 base, with 9 bases between them. Germline values: CDR1 LNHNV, CDR2 YYDKDF (reference sequence). The CDR3 totals 13 residues. The CDR3 region has the DNA TGTGCCACCAGGAGGCGGCTCCAAGAGACCCAGTACTTC. Protein sequence: CATRRRLQETQYF.

The chain recombines TRBV18 with TRBJ2-5, with D possibly TRBD2 on 5 matching bases. Per germline, CDR1 KGHSH and CDR2 LQKENI. Between the trimmed V and J ends, which lost 5 bases and 1 base, there was a span of 8 bases. The CDR3 runs to 13 residues. The CDR3 DNA reads as TGTGCCAGCTCAACGGGGTTCCAAGAGACCCAGTACTTC. Residues: CASSTGFQETQYF.

This clone was seen once. V gene TRBV7-2 combines with J gene TRBJ2-5; D possibly corresponds to TRBD2 (6 bases). V was pared by 6 bases and J by 5 bases, with 19 bases between. The germline V gene encodes CDR1 SGHTA and CDR2 FQGNSA. The CDR3 has 15 residues. The CDR3 DNA follows: TGTGCCAGCAGTTTGGGACTCCTCTCGAGGGAGACCCAGTACTTC. It specifies CASSLGLLSRETQYF.

J is TRBJ1-3 and V is TRBV5-5; TRBD1 matches 10 bases. Germline lookup yields CDR1 SGHKS and CDR2 YYEKEE (reference sequence). This CDR3 has 17 amino acids. V lost 0 bases to trimming and J lost 4 bases; unmatched junction nucleotides: 7. The CDR3 DNA follows: TGTGCCAGCAGCTTGGCTCCGACAGGGGGCCTAGGAAACACCATATATTTT. It yields the protein CASSLAPTGGLGNTIYF.

This chain connects TRBV5-6 to TRBJ1-3, with D possibly TRBD1 on 5 matching bases. CDR1 and CDR2 (germline): SGHDT, YYEEEE. CDR3 length: 15 amino acids. V gave up 4 bases and J gave up 7 bases, with 18 bases separating them. CDR3 sequence reads: CASSAGPLKGNTIYF. The DNA for the CDR3 is TGTGCCAGCAGCGCGGGACCGCTGAAGGGGAACACCATATATTTT.

The J gene is TRBJ1-1, the V gene TRBV4-1; 9 nucleotides align to TRBD1. Germline V gene data show CDR1 as MGHRA and CDR2 as YSYEKL. The CDR3 totals 16 residues. Unmatched junction bases numbered 14, after V lost 3 bases and J lost 9 bases. The CDR3 sequence: CASSQQPGQGSLKAFF. DNA for the CDR3: TGCGCCAGCAGCCAGCAACCGGGACAGGGATCTCTTAAAGCTTTCTTT.

This chain uses TRBV5-1 with TRBJ2-7; no definite D call. The CDR3 consists of 13 residues. Per the germline V gene, CDR1 is SGHRS and CDR2 is YFSETQ. V was trimmed by 1 base and J by 5 bases, leaving 10 bases between them. This CDR3 is CASSLLPRDEQYF. CDR3 nucleotides: TGCGCCAGCAGCTTGCTTCCTCGGGACGAGCAGTACTTC.

CDR3 nucleotides: TGCGCCAGCAGCCCCAGGACTAGCGGGAGCTACGAGCAGTACTTC. Its protein is CASSPRTSGSYEQYF. V is TRBV5-1 and J is TRBJ2-7; 13 bases align to TRBD2. CDR1 is SGHRS, CDR2 YFSETQ, per germline. V shed 4 bases, J shed 3 bases, and the junction held 4 bases outside the gene matches. The CDR3 runs 15 residues. Using reference TRBV5-1 and TRBJ2-7 for the parts outside the CDR3, the full variable domain is KAGVTQTPRYLIKTRGQQVTLSCSPISGHRSVSWYQQTPGQGLQFLFEYFSETQRNKGNFPGRFSGRQFSNSRSEMNVSTLELGDSALYLCASSPRTSGSYEQYFGPGTRLTVT.

The CDR3 coding sequence is TGTGCCGTATGGGACCGGGGGAACAATCAGCCCCAGCATTTT. It is translated as CAVWDRGNNQPQHF. The chain has TRBV19 and TRBJ1-5; TRBD1 might be the D (5 bases). CDR3 size: 14 residues. The germline V gene has CDR1 LNHDA and CDR2 SQIVND (reference sequence). The V gene lost 11 bases and the J gene lost 3 bases, with 17 bases spanning the gap.

V is TRBV5-4 and J is TRBJ1-1; 8 nucleotides match TRBD1. V dropped 2 bases and J dropped 0; count of bases not matched to a gene: 3. The CDR3 contains 15 residues. Germline V gene lookup returns CDR1 SGHNT and CDR2 YYREEE (reference sequence). As DNA, the CDR3 is TGTGCCAGCAGCTTACGGACAGGGATGAACACTGAAGCTTTCTTT. This translates into CASSLRTGMNTEAFF.

The CDR3 coding sequence is TGTGCCCGGTACTGGGACAGGGAGGGAGGAACTGAAGCTTTCTTT. Encoded protein: CARYWDREGGTEAFF. The chain links TRBV5-3 to TRBJ1-1, with 9 nucleotides matching TRBD1. TRBV5-3 is classed as an ORF, of uncertain function. Trimming removed 10 bases from V and 5 bases from J; junction bases left unmatched: 15. The CDR3 has 15 residues.

The chain recombines TRBV9 with TRBJ2-1; TRBD2 agrees at 9 bases. This CDR3 has 16 amino acids. V gave up 2 bases and J gave up 1 base; unmatched junction bases: 4. CDR1 is SGDLS, CDR2 YYNGEE, per germline. CDR3 in amino acids: CASSVFSGGSYNEQFF. Here the CDR3 DNA reads TGTGCCAGCAGCGTTTTTAGCGGGGGTTCCTACAATGAGCAGTTCTTC.

As DNA, the CDR3 is TGTGCCAGCAGCGCCTCGGGACAGGGTCGGGCTGAAGCTTTCTTT. This codes for CASSASGQGRAEAFF. This rearrangement joins TRBV9 to TRBJ1-1, with 9 nucleotides matching TRBD1. Germline lookup yields CDR1 SGDLS and CDR2 YYNGEE. There are 15 residues in the CDR3. V was clipped by 3 bases and J by 6 bases; unmatched bases: 9.

The CDR3 sequence is CAWSSSTSRAVNEQFF. CDR3 in DNA: TGTGCCTGGAGCTCCTCGACTAGTAGGGCCGTCAATGAGCAGTTCTTC. The chain is built from TRBV30 and TRBJ2-1, with a weak D call TRBD2 (6 bases). CDR1 and CDR2 from the germline V gene are GTSNPN and SVGIG (reference sequence). Deletions cut 3 bases from V and 6 bases from J, with 21 bases between. This CDR3 is built from 16 residues.

The chain recombines TRBV11-2 with TRBJ1-2; D may be TRBD1 (6 bases). The ends were cut back, 1 base at V and 8 bases at J, with 17 bases in the middle. Per the germline V gene, CDR1 is SGHAT and CDR2 is FQNNGV. CDR3 length: 15 amino acids. CDR3 amino acids: CASSLGRQALWGYTF. As DNA, the CDR3 is TGTGCCAGCAGCTTAGGGAGACAGGCCCTCTGGGGCTACACCTTC.